A single sample is the source of the 31 T cell receptor beta chains below, sequenced in a study of T cells in Graves' hyperthyroidism and ophthalmopathy. It was RNA transcripts that yielded the amplified TCR beta CDR3 regions. Primed by the HTBI set, a first-round RT-PCR was run on the TCR CDR3. From the multiplex PCR reads, TCRdb called clonotypes with MiXCR, one entry per CDR3 protein. This repertoire shows around 570,000 distinct CDR3 sequences, about 20% found once; its top ten account for approximately 50%. The sequencing input was blood. Every receptor here comes from a man between 35 and 55 years old with Graves' ophthalmopathy.

The V and J genes are TRBV7-9 and TRBJ2-1; D is uncertain. CDR1 SEHNR and CDR2 FQNEAQ come from the germline V gene (reference sequence). This CDR3 contains 14 residues. V lost 0 bases and J 5 bases, leaving 8 bases between the germline ends. In DNA form, the CDR3 reads TGTGCCAGCAGCTTAGCGCTGGCAGACAATGAGCAGTTCTTC. This gives the protein CASSLALADNEQFF.

Only a few counts were recorded for this clonotype. The chain joins TRBV3-1 to TRBJ2-7; 8 nucleotides line up with TRBD2. V lost 4 bases to trimming and J lost 3 bases; unmatched junction nucleotides: 11. Per germline, CDR1 LGHDT and CDR2 YNNKEL (reference sequence). This CDR3 contains 16 residues. In DNA, the CDR3 is TGTGCCAGCAGCCTCAGGACGGGGGGGCCGTTCTACGAGCAGTACTTC. It codes for CASSLRTGGPFYEQYF.

This clonotype occurred a few times. This CDR3 is CASSPPGTAGLAYNEQFF. The CDR3 DNA follows: TGTGCCAGCAGCCCCCCCGGGACAGCTGGACTAGCTTACAATGAGCAGTTCTTC. V gene TRBV7-9 combines with J gene TRBJ2-1, with a weak D call TRBD2 (8 bases). Per the germline V gene, CDR1 is SEHNR and CDR2 is FQNEAQ (reference sequence). V was cut by 5 bases and J by 4 bases, with 24 bases left in between. The CDR3 length is 18 residues. Together with reference TRBV7-9 and TRBJ2-1, the CDR3 gives the full variable domain: DTGVSQNPRHKITKRGQNVTFRCDPISEHNRLYWYRQTLGQGPEFLTYFQNEAQLEKSRLLSDRFSAERPKGSFSTLEIQRTEQGDSAMYLCASSPPGTAGLAYNEQFFGPGTRLTVL.

At least ten counts were recorded for this clonotype. This rearrangement joins TRBV7-2 to TRBJ2-2, with unresolved D. Germline lookup yields CDR1 SGHTA and CDR2 FQGNSA. V lost 1 base to trimming and J lost 2 bases, with 5 bases between them. The CDR3 spans 14 residues. The CDR3 sequence: CASSLVGNTGELFF. The DNA of the CDR3 is TGTGCCAGCAGCTTAGTCGGTAACACCGGGGAGCTGTTTTTT.

The chain couples TRBV18 to TRBJ2-1, with D perhaps matching TRBD2 (6 bases). This CDR3 has 17 amino acids. The V gene's germline CDR1 is KGHSH and CDR2 LQKENI. Trimming cost V 5 bases and J 9 bases, with 26 bases left between them. CDR3 nucleotide sequence: TGTGCCAGCTCAGGACGGAGGGCCAGGGAGCTCCTGGGTGAGCAGTTCTTC. Protein sequence: CASSGRRARELLGEQFF.

This clonotype has a count of ten or more. The chain joins TRBV10-3 to TRBJ2-7; TRBD1 aligns across 7 bases. J was trimmed by 2 bases and V by 10 bases; bases with no gene match: 14. This CDR3 is built from 15 residues. Germline-derived CDR1 and CDR2 are ENHRY and SYGVKD. Written as DNA, the CDR3 is TGTGCCACTCTCCGGTTAGGACAGGCACCCTACGAGCAGTACTTC. This codes for CATLRLGQAPYEQYF.

The gene calls are TRBV15 and TRBJ1-6; D is perhaps TRBD1 (6 bases). Germline-derived CDR1 and CDR2 are LNHNV and YYDKDF (reference sequence). This CDR3 is built from 14 residues. Deletions cut 4 bases from V and 6 bases from J, with 10 bases between. The CDR3 sequence: CATSTTGVNSPLHF. The CDR3 DNA sequence: TGTGCCACCAGCACGACAGGTGTTAATTCACCCCTCCACTTT. Full variable domain (outside the CDR3, taken from reference TRBV15 and TRBJ1-6): DAMVIQNPRYQVTQFGKPVTLSCSQTLNHNVMYWYQQKSSQAPKLLFHYYDKDFNNEADTPDNFQSRRPNTSFCFLDIRSPGLGDTAMYLCATSTTGVNSPLHFGNGTRLTVT.

There are a few counts of this clonotype. The chain employs TRBV20-1 and TRBJ1-1; 8 bases agree with TRBD1. With 8 bases clipped from V and 0 bases from J, the junction kept 11 bases outside the gene matches. CDR1 is DFQATT and CDR2 is SNEGSKA in the germline V gene (reference sequence). This CDR3 region has 15 residues. The CDR3 is CSPRGLGPLNTEAFF. CDR3 bases: TGCAGTCCCAGGGGGCTAGGGCCCTTGAACACTGAAGCTTTCTTT.

This clonotype has only a few counts. V gene TRBV5-1 combines with J gene TRBJ2-5; 13 bases fit TRBD2. V lost 0 bases and J lost 0; bases outside the gene matches: 5. The CDR3 is made up of 18 amino acids. Per the germline V gene, CDR1 is SGHRS and CDR2 is YFSETQ. The CDR3 DNA sequence: TGCGCCAGCAGCTTGGGGATGACTAGCGGGGGGTACCAAGAGACCCAGTACTTC. As protein: CASSLGMTSGGYQETQYF.

This chain links TRBV18 with TRBJ1-3, with no clear D. Germline V CDR1 and CDR2: KGHSH, LQKENI. Trimming removed 6 bases from V and 3 bases from J, with 21 bases in between. The CDR3 is made up of 17 amino acids. CDR3 sequence: CASSNQAVWAGGNTIYF. The CDR3 bases are TGTGCCAGCTCTAACCAAGCCGTTTGGGCGGGTGGAAACACCATATATTTT.

Points on this clonotype: A single base separates this from a much larger clone, so it may be a read error. The chain couples TRBV12-3 or TRBV12-4 to TRBJ2-7; D remains unclear. The CDR3 totals 15 residues. V was cut by 3 bases and J by 7 bases, with 19 bases left in between. CDR3 bases: TGTGCCAGCAGTTTTTCTCGTGACGGCTCTAAAGAGCAGTACTTC. This codes for CASSFSRDGSKEQYF.

As for this clonotype: This may stem from a read error, because a much larger clone lies one nucleotide away. This sequence joins TRBV27 and TRBJ1-6; D not certain. The CDR3 runs to 13 residues. Germline assignment: CDR1 MNHEY and CDR2 SMNVEV (reference sequence). CDR3 in amino acids: CASSLQVDSPLRF. CDR3 sequence (DNA): TGTGCCAGCAGTTTACAGGTTGACTCACCCCTCCGCTTT.

For this clonotype: As the CDR3 is not closed by the conserved phenylalanine or tryptophan, this likely results from a read error. The chain carries TRBV7-8 and TRBJ2-2; 9 nucleotides line up with TRBD2. CDR1 is SGHVS, CDR2 FQNEAQ, per germline. The CDR3 extends over 17 amino acids. Trimming cost V 6 bases and J 4 bases; bases outside gene matches: 12. The DNA for the CDR3 is TGTGCCAGCAGTCGCGAGGGGCTAGCGGGACGCACCGGGGAGCTGTTTATT. It yields the protein CASSREGLAGRTGELFI.

This clonotype was observed a handful of times. The chain joins TRBV12-3 or TRBV12-4 to TRBJ1-1; D is perhaps TRBD1 (5 bases). The germline V and J ends were trimmed by 6 bases and 5 bases, with 10 bases remaining between them. This CDR3 has 12 amino acids. CDR3 in amino acids: CASSNRRTEAFF. The CDR3 nucleotides are TGTGCCAGCAGCAACAGGAGAACTGAAGCTTTCTTT.

This clonotype was observed a few times. Compared with germline, one end of the junction differs, possibly owing to a read error. V and J are TRBV29-1 and TRBJ2-1; 8 bases are a match to TRBD1. The CDR3 is 15 residues long. CDR1 and CDR2 from the germline V gene are SQVTM and ANQGSEA. The CDR3 sequence is CSVEDRQGSWLKQFF. CDR3 nucleotide sequence: TGCAGCGTCGAAGATAGACAGGGGTCTTGGTTAAAGCAGTTCTTC.

The J gene is TRBJ1-6, the V gene TRBV19; weak D call: TRBD1 (5 bases). The V gene lost 8 bases and the J gene lost 8 bases, with 19 bases spanning the gap. The CDR3 consists of 15 residues. CDR1 and CDR2 (germline): LNHDA, SQIVND (reference sequence). For the CDR3, the DNA is TGTGCCAGTCGGTGGGGTCCAGGGTCAGATTCACCCCTCCACTTT. Translation gives CASRWGPGSDSPLHF.

The chain employs TRBV7-9 and TRBJ2-1; 7 positions match TRBD1. The CDR3 covers 17 residues. J lost 0 bases, V lost 1 base, and 6 bases had no gene match. CDR1 and CDR2 from the germline V gene are SEHNR and FQNEAQ (reference sequence). CDR3 amino acids: CASSLGKGASSYNEQFF. As DNA, the CDR3 is TGTGCCAGCAGCTTAGGAAAGGGGGCCAGCTCCTACAATGAGCAGTTCTTC.

The V call is TRBV3-1, the J call TRBJ1-2, with 8 bases matching TRBD1. The CDR3 sequence is 12 residues long. The V gene's germline CDR1 is LGHDT and CDR2 YNNKEL (reference sequence). V lost 4 bases to trimming and J lost 11 bases; unmatched junction nucleotides: 6. For the CDR3, the DNA is TGTGCCAGCAGCCCGCACAGGGGGGGGTACACCTTC. Residues: CASSPHRGGYTF.

This chain joins TRBV10-1 and TRBJ2-3; 7 bases line up with TRBD2. Germline V gene sequence: CDR1 WNHNN, CDR2 SYGVQD (reference sequence). The CDR3 extends over 16 amino acids. J was trimmed by 5 bases and V by 5 bases; bases with no gene match: 13. The CDR3 region is CASSSLSGGLRDTQYF. The CDR3 nucleotides read TGCGCCAGCAGTTCCCTTTCGGGGGGTTTAAGAGATACGCAGTATTTT.

J is TRBJ2-5 and V is TRBV3-1; 7 nucleotides line up with TRBD1. This CDR3 is built from 14 residues. V was pared by 1 base and J by 8 bases, with 7 bases of the junction left unmatched. CDR1 is LGHDT, CDR2 YNNKEL, per germline (reference sequence). CDR3 in amino acids: CASSQGGGKRTQYF. The DNA for the CDR3 is TGTGCCAGCAGCCAAGGAGGGGGCAAGAGAACCCAGTACTTC.

This clonotype was recorded many times. The gene calls are TRBV13 and TRBJ1-2, with D uncertain. The CDR3 consists of 11 residues. V was clipped by 4 bases and J by 8 bases, with 8 bases between them. Germline CDR1 reads PRHDT; CDR2 reads FYEKMQ (reference sequence). The CDR3 DNA follows: TGTGCCAGCAGCTACGGCCCGGGCTACACCTTC. Translation gives CASSYGPGYTF.

This clonotype was counted ten times or more. The V gene is TRBV7-2, the J gene TRBJ2-1; 8 bases match TRBD2. The CDR3 covers 15 residues. The germline gives CDR1 SGHTA, CDR2 FQGNSA. Trimming removed 5 bases from V and 7 bases from J; junction bases left unmatched: 10. The CDR3 DNA reads TGTGCCAGCAGCCTACTAGCGGCTTCGAGAAATGAGCAGTTCTTC. Translated: CASSLLAASRNEQFF. The variable domain in full, completed from reference TRBV7-2 and TRBJ2-1, reads GAGVSQSPSNKVTEKGKDVELRCDPISGHTALYWYRQSLGQGLEFLIYFQGNSAPDKSGLPSDRFSAERTGGSVSTLTIQRTQQEDSAVYLCASSLLAASRNEQFFGPGTRLTVL.

This clonotype was observed a few times. The chain recombines TRBV10-3 with TRBJ2-7; 9 positions match TRBD1. This CDR3 contains 14 residues. V lost 6 bases, J lost 5 bases, and 8 bases stayed unmatched. Looked up from germline, CDR1 is ENHRY and CDR2 is SYGVKD. Written as DNA, the CDR3 is TGTGCCATCAGGCTACAGGGGGCGGGAGACGAGCAGTACTTC. Amino acid sequence: CAIRLQGAGDEQYF.

This rearrangement joins TRBV15 to TRBJ2-7; 8 nucleotides align to TRBD1. The CDR3 is made up of 15 amino acids. Trimming removed 1 base from V and 5 bases from J; junction bases left unmatched: 7. Germline V CDR1 and CDR2: LNHNV, YYDKDF (reference sequence). DNA for the CDR3: TGTGCCACCAGCAGAGCCGGCGCGACAGGGGACGAGCAGTACTTC. Protein sequence: CATSRAGATGDEQYF.

Comment on this clonotype: Sequence at one end of the junction differs from germline and may be a read error. The chain employs TRBV5-1 and TRBJ2-7; 10 bases map to TRBD1. The CDR3 loop spans 14 amino acids. Germline lookup yields CDR1 SGHRS and CDR2 YFSETQ. CDR3 sequence: CAGSAGTGAYEQYF. The CDR3 DNA follows: TGCGCCGGCAGCGCCGGGACAGGGGCATACGAGCAGTACTTC.

This clonotype has just a few counts. The V call is TRBV28, the J call TRBJ1-3, with 8 bases matching TRBD1. Unmatched junction bases numbered 2, after V lost 2 bases and J lost 2 bases. The CDR3 length is 15 residues. The germline CDR1 and CDR2 sequences are MDHEN and SYDVKM. CDR3 DNA: TGTGCCAGCAGTTTACCAGGGGGCGCTGGAAACACCATATATTTT. This gives the protein CASSLPGGAGNTIYF. The full variable domain, completed using reference TRBV28 and TRBJ1-3, is DVKVTQSSRYLVKRTGEKVFLECVQDMDHENMFWYRQDPGLGLRLIYFSYDVKMKEKGDIPEGYSVSREKKERFSLILESASTNQTSMYLCASSLPGGAGNTIYFGEGSWLTVV.

This clonotype was seen ten or more times. The chain has TRBV20-1 and TRBJ2-1, with D maybe TRBD1 (7 bases). This CDR3 has 16 residues. The germline V and J ends were trimmed by 2 bases and 0 bases, with 14 bases remaining between them. The germline V gene has CDR1 DFQATT and CDR2 SNEGSKA (reference sequence). CDR3 DNA sequence: TGCAGTGCTAGACAGGGGGGACGAAGCTCCTACAATGAGCAGTTCTTC. Protein: CSARQGGRSSYNEQFF.

This clonotype was seen repeatedly, ten times or more. The chain links TRBV7-9 to TRBJ2-3; 10 bases map to TRBD2. Germline trimming cut 2 bases from V and 2 bases from J; bases unmatched to any gene: 7. This CDR3 region has 17 residues. Germline V gene data show CDR1 as SEHNR and CDR2 as FQNEAQ (reference sequence). CDR3 nucleotides: TGTGCCAGCAGCTTATCGCTAGGGACTAGCGCCACAGATACGCAGTATTTT. Its protein product is CASSLSLGTSATDTQYF.

This clonotype was seen a handful of times. The V gene is TRBV6-2 or TRBV6-3, the J gene TRBJ2-7, with 9 bases fitting TRBD2. CDR1 and CDR2 from the germline V gene are MNHEY and SVGEGT. J was trimmed by 0 bases and V by 2 bases; bases with no gene match: 5. The CDR3 spans 16 residues. The CDR3 region is CASSYGDSGSSYEQYF. In nucleotides, the CDR3 is TGTGCCAGCAGTTACGGTGATAGCGGGAGCTCCTACGAGCAGTACTTC.

This clonotype has a count of ten or more. The chain has TRBV7-8 and TRBJ2-3; possible D gene TRBD2, 7 bases. The CDR3 runs to 15 residues. Germline values: CDR1 SGHVS, CDR2 FQNEAQ. With 5 bases removed from V and 3 bases from J, the gap between germline ends came to 15 bases. The CDR3 DNA is TGTGCCAGCAGCCCGGCGGGGGCGGAGACAGATACGCAGTATTTT. Protein: CASSPAGAETDTQYF.

This clonotype was seen a few times. This rearrangement joins TRBV20-1 to TRBJ2-2, with D uncertain. V shed 2 bases and J shed 0 bases, with 4 bases lying between them. The CDR3 has 13 residues. In germline, CDR1 is DFQATT, CDR2 SNEGSKA (reference sequence). The CDR3 DNA sequence: TGCAGTGCTAGACTTACGAACACCGGGGAGCTGTTTTTT. As protein: CSARLTNTGELFF.